A selection of T cell receptor beta chains follows, all from one sample in a study of T cells after yellow fever vaccination. Using its own MiXCR run on the 5' RACE reads, TCRdb lists one record per CDR3 protein. The data hold approximately 610,000 distinct CDR3 sequences, with about 15% observed a single time. The sequencing used PBMCs, collected more than 4 days after the first yellow fever vaccination. The origin of the receptors is a young man who received the YFV17D yellow fever vaccine. Each CDR3 is given with its conserved first and last residue. A D gene is named only where the DNA matches it firmly. Rows may omit the clone size; those that give it use once, few, many or a size class.

V gene	D gene	J gene	clone size	CDR3 DNA	CDR3 protein
TRBV7-2	.	TRBJ2-1	many	TGTGCCAGCAGCTCCAGGTCTAACAAGCAGTTCTTC	CASSSRSNKQFF
TRBV7-3	TRBD1	TRBJ1-1	few	TGTGCCAGCAGCTCGTCGACAGGGCGGAACACTGAAGCTTTCTTT	CASSSSTGRNTEAFF
TRBV12-3/TRBV12-4	TRBD1	TRBJ2-3	few	TGTGCCAGCAAACCCGGGACAGCCACAGATACGCAGTATTTT	CASKPGTATDTQYF
TRBV5-1	TRBD2	TRBJ2-1	many	TGCGCCAGCAGCTTCTTAGCGGGGGGTTCGTACAATGAGCAGTTCTTC	CASSFLAGGSYNEQFF
TRBV4-2	TRBD2	TRBJ2-1	.	TGTGCCAGCAGCCAAGATCCGGCGGGGGGTGGTAATGAGCAGTTCTTC	CASSQDPAGGGNEQFF
TRBV9	TRBD2	TRBJ2-7	few	TGTGCCAGCAGCGTAGCGGCGGGGGGACCCTCCTACGAGCAGTACTTC	CASSVAAGGPSYEQYF
TRBV15	.	TRBJ1-1	.	TGTGCCACCTCCCTTGGTTCGAACACTGAAGCTTTCTTT	CATSLGSNTEAFF
TRBV5-4	TRBD1	TRBJ2-3	.	TGTGCCAGCAGCTTGCGTACAGGGGGCGTTTTAGATACGCAGTATTTT	CASSLRTGGVLDTQYF
TRBV6-6	TRBD2	TRBJ2-1	.	TGTGCCAGCAGTTACGACGGGGGGGAGCAGTTCTTC	CASSYDGGEQFF
TRBV10-3	.	TRBJ2-3	few	TGTGCCATCAGTGACGGGACGAACCGCAGAGATACGCAGTATTTT	CAISDGTNRRDTQYF
TRBV5-1	TRBD2	TRBJ2-3	few	TGCGCCAGCAGCCTGACTAGCGGGGCGGGAGATACGCAGTATTTT	CASSLTSGAGDTQYF
TRBV4-1	.	TRBJ1-4	.	TGCGCCAGCAGCCATTCCCACGCCACAGGAAAAAATGAAAAACTGTTTTTT	CASSHSHATGKNEKLFF
TRBV5-1	.	TRBJ2-3	.	TGCGCCAGCAGCTGGTTAAAGAAGACAGATACGCAGTATTTT	CASSWLKKTDTQYF
TRBV25-1	TRBD1	TRBJ2-3	.	TGTGCCAGCATCCCACAGGGGTGGGGGACAGATACGCAGTATTTT	CASIPQGWGTDTQYF
TRBV11-2	.	TRBJ2-1	many	TGTGCCAGCAGCTTAGAGGGCCCAAGCTCCTACAATGAGCAGTTCTTC	CASSLEGPSSYNEQFF
TRBV20-1	.	TRBJ1-1	few	TGCAGTGCCCTGAGCTATTCCCTTTCCACTGAAGCTTTCTTT	CSALSYSLSTEAFF
TRBV27	TRBD2	TRBJ2-2	many	TGTGCCAGCAGTCCGAGGACTAGCGGGGGGGCCAAGACCGGGGAGCTGTTTTTT	CASSPRTSGGAKTGELFF
TRBV7-9	.	TRBJ2-5	few	TGTGCCAGCAGCTCCTTGGGGGGGCGAGAGACCCAGTACTTC	CASSSLGGRETQYF
TRBV27	.	TRBJ1-6	.	TGTGCCAGCAAACGGGGAACGGGGAGGGCCCTCCACTTT	CASKRGTGRALHF
TRBV12-3/TRBV12-4	.	TRBJ2-3	.	TGTGCCAGCAGGCTACAGTCGACAGGCACAGATACGCAGTATTTT	CASRLQSTGTDTQYF
TRBV4-3	.	TRBJ2-4	.	TGCGCCAGCAGCCAAGATCTCCCAGGCCTGATAGCCAAAAACATTCAGTACTTC	CASSQDLPGLIAKNIQYF
TRBV5-4	.	TRBJ1-2	.	TGTGCCAGCAGCTCGCCCGACGGTAGGGGCTACACCTTC	CASSSPDGRGYTF
TRBV5-4	.	TRBJ1-2	.	TGTGCCAGCAGCCTTTGGGGCTCCTCGACAGGCTCAGGCTACACCTTC	CASSLWGSSTGSGYTF
TRBV7-2	TRBD1	TRBJ1-2	.	TGTGCCAGCAGACTATCGGGGACAGGGGATAGGAGCTACACCTTC	CASRLSGTGDRSYTF
TRBV7-9	TRBD1	TRBJ1-4	few	TGTGCCAGCAGCGTAGACAGGGATCAAGAAAAACTGTTTTTT	CASSVDRDQEKLFF
TRBV7-9	.	TRBJ1-6	.	TGTGCCAGCAGCCCACAGGGTTCCCCCCTCCACTTT	CASSPQGSPLHF